This TCR beta chain was captured by sequencing in a study of blood T cell repertoires in COVID-19. Study context: PBMCs, B-cell-depleted T cells, or T cells provided the cDNA or gDNA that made up the material.

Which cohort a participant joined came from the clinical history participants gave. In Cohort 3, a recovered donor had either two negative PCRs, clearance, or symptom resolution. In the authors' methods: Reference gene primer amplification yielded estimated nucleated cell counts. The data were produced by immunoSEQ multiplex PCR, yet TCRdb's version contains in-frame clones alone and is incomplete. The DNA gave D and trimming, while V, J and clone size come from that table. The sample shows over 350,000 clones, just under 90% of them seen only once. The CDR3 sequence is 18 residues long. Germline trimming cut 1 base from V and 2 bases from J; bases unmatched to any gene: 9. CDR1 is SGHRS, CDR2 YFSETQ, per germline.

The source of this sequence is a woman between 50 and 59 years old who had recovered from COVID-19. Sequencing was carried out using PBMCs or T cells enriched from blood (not recorded which). The chain combines TRBV5-1 with TRBJ2-3; 11 nucleotides align to TRBD2. CDR3 loop: CASSLNPSSGGSTDTQYF. Here the CDR3 DNA reads TGCGCCAGCAGCTTGAACCCGTCTAGCGGGGGGTCCACAGATACGCAGTATTTT.